This TCR beta chain originates from a study of cytomegalovirus exposure and HLA in healthy donors. The PCR made use of 60 Vbeta and 13 Jbeta primers. The table came from immunoSEQ multiplex PCR; TCRdb's copy has only in-frame clones and leaves some out. There are about 43,000 clones in the sample; approximately 77% occur only once, and 1.4% lies in the top ten. V was trimmed by 5 bases and J by 4 bases, leaving 9 bases between them. This CDR3 has 13 residues. Germline V lookup: CDR1 LGHNA, CDR2 YSLEER. The study, taken as a whole, reports: In a later analysis, the majority of CMV-associated beta chains seemingly showed HLA restriction. Presence/absence analyses took donor sequencing depth as roughly uniform. Across donors, most TCRs were seen rarely, yet some public ones were widespread.

In this sample, this clone turned up once. Its antigen is as yet unknown. The chain combines TRBV4-3 with TRBJ2-1; D gene uncertain. The sequenced sample was PBMCs. This receptor was taken from a man aged 25 to 45 in good health and CMV-seronegative. Written as DNA, the CDR3 is TGCGCCAGCAGCTCTACAGTATACAATGAGCAGTTCTTC. Protein product: CASSSTVYNEQFF.